This TCR beta chain was identified in a study of blood T cells in healthy people across ages. About this clonotype: What it binds is not known.

Trimming pared 5 bases from V and 6 bases from J, leaving 10 bases between. The CDR3 consists of 13 residues. Germline CDR1 SGHVS, CDR2 FNYEAQ. General observations from the study: Lack of knowledge of donor CMV status possibly confounded expanded clonotype changes. Age showed a roughly linear inverse relationship with TCR beta diversity per million T cells. PBMCs went unsorted, and a conclusive naive versus antigen-experienced comparison was therefore prevented.

Then a second PCR, running roughly 7 to 11 cycles, was carried out with a sample-barcoded 5' primer and a J-beta primer mix. TCRdb fed the 5' RACE reads into MiXCR, producing one record per CDR3 protein. The top ten hold 7% to 9% of the sample, which has some 1.5 million distinct CDR3 sequences, 25% to 30% seen once. This TCR came from a woman aged 30 to 39 in good health. V usage is TRBV7-6 and J usage is TRBJ2-2; the D is unclear. Source material: blood. The CDR3 nucleotides are TGTGCCAGCAGCCCCTCCTCCCCCGGGGAGCTGTTTTTT. Its translation is CASSPSSPGELFF.